The 22 T cell receptor beta chains listed next were all sequenced from one sample in a study of T-cell memory formation after mild COVID-19 (dated by TCRdb to the early 2020s). The library was generated by 5' RACE. Sequencing instrument: Illumina NovaSeq 6000. TCRdb reprocessing: public reads trimmed at Q25 with fastp, clones called with MiXCR, in-frame beta chains kept. Here each entry gathers all rows of one CDR3 protein and keeps the most common genes and DNA. The sample table shows about 250,000 distinct CDR3 sequences, and approximately 15% are seen once. The top ten clones comprise around 2.2% of the sample. The sample was PBMCs or a T cell subset sorted from them (not recorded which). The receptors were gathered from an adult woman who had mild COVID-19 (a few samples of this study predate the infection). The sample titles of this study are shuffled in the database, so cell type and time point are left out; the donor was told from shared clones.

The chain uses TRBV5-1 and TRBJ1-1; possible D gene TRBD1, 5 bases. The V gene's germline CDR1 is SGHRS and CDR2 YFSETQ. With 0 bases removed from V and 3 bases from J, the gap between germline ends came to 9 bases. The CDR3 sequence is 14 residues long. The DNA for the CDR3 is TGCGCCAGCAGCTTGGCCAGGGATGACACTGAAGCTTTCTTT. It specifies CASSLARDDTEAFF.

The chain couples TRBV11-3 to TRBJ1-1; D call uncertain. CDR3 length equals 14 residues. Trimming took 0 bases from V and 1 from J, leaving 6 bases between them. Germline lookup yields CDR1 SGHNT and CDR2 YENEEA. CDR3 protein: CASSLDSGNTEAFF. The CDR3 bases are TGTGCCAGCAGCTTAGATTCGGGGAACACTGAAGCTTTCTTT.

There are a few counts of this clonotype. The V and J genes are TRBV12-3 or TRBV12-4 and TRBJ1-1; D is perhaps TRBD1 (6 bases). The germline V and J ends were trimmed by 6 bases and 2 bases, with 16 bases remaining between them. CDR3 size: 15 residues. In DNA, the CDR3 is TGTGCCAGCAGCCAAGCGGGGGCCGCTAACACTGAAGCTTTCTTT. Translation gives CASSQAGAANTEAFF.

This sequence joins TRBV12-3 or TRBV12-4 and TRBJ1-5; 7 bases map to TRBD1. CDR3 size: 16 residues. The V and J ends lost 6 bases and 4 bases, in that order; junction bases with no gene match: 12. The DNA for the CDR3 is TGTGCCAGCAGCAAGACCCTTGGACAGGAGAATCAGCCCCAGCATTTT. Amino acid sequence: CASSKTLGQENQPQHF.

This chain uses TRBV12-3 or TRBV12-4 with TRBJ2-1; 9 bases fit TRBD2. The V gene end was trimmed by 3 bases and the J gene end by 8 bases; junction bases not matched to a gene: 20. The CDR3 loop spans 19 amino acids. The CDR3 sequence is CASSLGLWVGSGGHDEQFF. The CDR3 DNA follows: TGTGCCAGCAGTTTGGGGCTATGGGTAGGGAGCGGGGGGCACGATGAGCAGTTCTTC.

This clonotype was observed a handful of times. The J gene is TRBJ1-1, the V gene TRBV12-3 or TRBV12-4; weak D call: TRBD1 (6 bases). Between the trimmed V and J ends, which lost 3 bases and 0 bases, there was a span of 8 bases. The CDR3 is 14 residues long. CDR3: CASSFRGVNTEAFF. Here the CDR3 DNA reads TGTGCCAGCAGTTTCAGGGGCGTGAACACTGAAGCTTTCTTT.

There are a few counts of this clonotype. The chain carries TRBV20-1 and TRBJ2-5, with 7 bases aligning to TRBD2. V was pared by 6 bases and J by 5 bases, with 12 bases of the junction left unmatched. The CDR3 loop spans 14 amino acids. Germline V gene data show CDR1 as DFQATT and CDR2 as SNEGSKA (reference sequence). Here the CDR3 reads CSALGTKDWETQYF. The CDR3, as DNA: TGCAGTGCCCTCGGGACTAAGGACTGGGAGACCCAGTACTTC.

This clonotype has at least ten counts. The chain employs TRBV5-1 and TRBJ1-3, with 9 bases aligning to TRBD1. This CDR3 spans 16 amino acids. The V and J ends lost 4 bases and 3 bases, in that order; junction bases with no gene match: 8. Germline CDR1 is SGHRS and CDR2 is YFSETQ. CDR3 sequence (DNA): TGCGCCAGCAGCCCGACCGGGACAGGGTATGGAAACACCATATATTTT. It is translated as CASSPTGTGYGNTIYF. Combining the CDR3 with reference TRBV5-1 and TRBJ1-3 gives the whole variable domain KAGVTQTPRYLIKTRGQQVTLSCSPISGHRSVSWYQQTPGQGLQFLFEYFSETQRNKGNFPGRFSGRQFSNSRSEMNVSTLELGDSALYLCASSPTGTGYGNTIYFGEGSWLTVV.

The chain employs TRBV18 and TRBJ2-1, with D perhaps given as TRBD1 or TRBD2 (5 bases each). Germline assignment: CDR1 KGHSH and CDR2 LQKENI. The CDR3 runs 14 residues. V gave up 1 base and J gave up 4 bases, with 8 bases separating them. For the CDR3, the DNA is TGTGCCAGCTCACCACAGGGGAGATACAATGAGCAGTTCTTC. This translates into CASSPQGRYNEQFF.

The chain has TRBV7-2 and TRBJ2-1; D might be TRBD1 (5 bases). The CDR3 runs to 15 residues. The V and J ends lost 1 base and 9 bases respectively, with 16 bases between them. Germline CDR1 SGHTA, CDR2 FQGNSA. The CDR3 DNA reads TGTGCCAGCAGCTTAGGTTTAGGGGTTTACGGTGAGCAGTTCTTC. Residues: CASSLGLGVYGEQFF.

The chain is built from TRBV11-2 and TRBJ2-3, with 10 bases aligning to TRBD2. Germline CDR1 SGHAT, CDR2 FQNNGV. The CDR3 runs to 17 residues. The V gene end was trimmed by 4 bases and the J gene end by 6 bases; junction bases not matched to a gene: 13. CDR3: CASSSSVAGGYPDTQYF. CDR3 DNA sequence: TGTGCCAGCAGCTCGTCGGTAGCGGGAGGTTATCCCGATACGCAGTATTTT.

J is TRBJ2-3 and V is TRBV15, with 10 bases matching TRBD2. Germline CDR1 reads LNHNV; CDR2 reads YYDKDF (reference sequence). The V segment lost 5 bases and the J segment 3 bases; nucleotides outside the gene matches: 5. This CDR3 region has 15 residues. The CDR3 spells CATSRTSGFTDTQYF. CDR3 bases: TGTGCCACCAGCCGGACTAGCGGTTTTACAGATACGCAGTATTTT.

This clonotype was detected once. This chain uses TRBV7-3 with TRBJ2-3; 7 bases line up with TRBD1. CDR3 length: 16 amino acids. Germline V gene data show CDR1 as SGHTA and CDR2 as FQGTGA. Unmatched junction bases numbered 10, after V lost 4 bases and J lost 3 bases. The CDR3 reads CASSSGAGGVTDTQYF. The DNA of the CDR3 is TGTGCCAGCAGCTCAGGGGCAGGGGGAGTGACAGATACGCAGTATTTT.

A few counts support this clonotype. The chain carries TRBV6-5 and TRBJ2-3; possibly TRBD1 for D (5 bases). Trimming removed 6 bases at V and 0 bases at J, with 13 bases between. Per the germline V gene, CDR1 is MNHEY and CDR2 is SVGAGI. This CDR3 spans 15 amino acids. CDR3 sequence reads: CASSDRTYSTDTQYF. CDR3 nucleotides: TGTGCCAGCAGCGACAGAACATATAGCACAGATACGCAGTATTTT.

V and J are TRBV2 and TRBJ1-5; D gene uncertain. The V gene's germline CDR1 is SNHLY and CDR2 FYNNEI. The CDR3 consists of 14 residues. The V gene lost 10 bases and the J gene lost 7 bases, with 20 bases spanning the gap. CDR3 sequence (DNA): TGTGCCACCTCCTTTGAAGTTACGGGGCAGCCCCAGCATTTT. Protein sequence: CATSFEVTGQPQHF.

In its sample, this clonotype was seen many times. The chain couples TRBV20-1 to TRBJ1-5; no reliable D call. V lost 4 bases to trimming and J lost 0 bases, with 16 bases between them. The CDR3 loop spans 16 amino acids. Germline CDR1 and CDR2: DFQATT and SNEGSKA (reference sequence). For the CDR3, the DNA is TGCAGTGCTAAGTCGTCTGGTGCATATAGCAATCAGCCCCAGCATTTT. Encoded protein: CSAKSSGAYSNQPQHF.

This clonotype was counted a few times. The chain links TRBV10-3 to TRBJ1-1, with TRBD1 matching over 9 bases. Germline V gene data show CDR1 as ENHRY and CDR2 as SYGVKD. The CDR3 is 14 amino acids. With 6 bases clipped from V and 1 base from J, the junction kept 3 bases outside the gene matches. The CDR3 sequence: CAIRGQGRNTEAFF. CDR3 coding DNA: TGTGCCATCAGGGGACAGGGAAGGAACACTGAAGCTTTCTTT.

This clonotype has a handful of counts. The rearrangement uses TRBV5-5 and TRBJ2-6; a weak D match, TRBD1 (6 bases). The length of the CDR3 is 15 residues. Deletions cut 2 bases from V and 2 bases from J, with 8 bases between. CDR1 and CDR2 (germline): SGHKS, YYEKEE (reference sequence). The CDR3 protein is CASSLPGAGANVLTF. Written as DNA, the CDR3 is TGTGCCAGCAGCTTACCAGGGGCTGGGGCCAACGTCCTGACTTTC.

This clonotype was counted ten times or more. The CDR3 DNA reads as TGTGCCAGCAGCGTGTCGTGGAGTACGGGGTGGGAGCAGTACTTC. Translation: CASSVSWSTGWEQYF. The gene calls are TRBV9 and TRBJ2-7; perhaps TRBD2 as D (5 bases). The CDR3 runs to 15 residues. The V end lost 2 bases, the J end lost 7 bases, and 19 bases lay between the germline ends. Germline loops: CDR1 SGDLS, CDR2 YYNGEE.

The J gene is TRBJ2-3, the V gene TRBV7-2, with TRBD1 identical over 8 bases. The CDR3 sequence is 16 residues long. Unmatched junction bases numbered 9, after V lost 1 base and J lost 6 bases. The V gene's germline CDR1 is SGHTA and CDR2 FQGNSA. CDR3 residues: CASSLDLAGGMDTQYF. CDR3 bases: TGTGCCAGCAGCTTAGATCTGGCAGGGGGCATGGATACGCAGTATTTT.

The chain combines TRBV12-3 or TRBV12-4 with TRBJ1-1; possible D gene TRBD1, 6 bases. V lost 10 bases to trimming and J lost 1 base, with 16 bases between them. This CDR3 has 14 amino acids. CDR3 residues: CAISRGATNTEAFF. CDR3 in DNA: TGTGCCATCTCAAGGGGGGCGACGAACACTGAAGCTTTCTTT.

The V and J genes are TRBV5-1 and TRBJ2-1; 7 nucleotides line up with TRBD2. Trimming took 0 bases from V and 8 from J; bases not matched to a gene: 2. CDR3 size: 13 residues. Germline V gene lookup returns CDR1 SGHRS and CDR2 YFSETQ. CDR3 bases: TGCGCCAGCAGCTTGGAGGGGAGGGATGAGCAGTTCTTC. Encoded protein: CASSLEGRDEQFF.